A selection of T cell receptor beta chains follows, all from one sample in a study of OX40 agonist ivuxolimab in advanced cancers. Sequenced by immunoSEQ multiplex PCR; TCRdb stores in-frame clones only, minus some. The sample has about 81,000 clones, 84% seen once. The starting material was CD4+ or CD8+ T cells sorted from blood, obtained in a trial of the OX40 agonist ivuxolimab. The source is an adult with an advanced solid tumor such as melanoma, head and neck, liver or kidney cancer. Each CDR3 is given without its conserved first and last residue. D genes are given only for firm matches.

v_gene: TRBV5-1; j_gene: TRBJ2-5; d_gene: TRBD1; CDR3aa: ASSFGGTGEETQY
v_gene: TRBV11-2; j_gene: TRBJ2-5; d_gene: -; CDR3aa: ASSSPAVGVLYRETQY
v_gene: TRBV4-2; j_gene: TRBJ1-4; d_gene: -; CDR3aa: ASSQDGYGLREKLF
v_gene: TRBV28; j_gene: TRBJ1-5; d_gene: -; CDR3aa: ASCTNQPQH
v_gene: TRBV27; j_gene: TRBJ1-5; d_gene: -; CDR3aa: ASSLSGLNQPQH
v_gene: TRBV4-1; j_gene: TRBJ2-3; d_gene: TRBD2; CDR3aa: ASSQDSGGAFVGTDTQY
v_gene: TRBV5-4; j_gene: TRBJ2-1; d_gene: TRBD2; CDR3aa: ASSGYSGGSYNEQF
v_gene: TRBV7-9; j_gene: TRBJ2-1; d_gene: -; CDR3aa: ASSQEGSYNEQF
v_gene: TRBV30; j_gene: TRBJ2-7; d_gene: -; CDR3aa: AWSGGRGGEQY
v_gene: TRBV19; j_gene: TRBJ2-7; d_gene: -; CDR3aa: ASSIRGKLSYEQY
v_gene: TRBV9; j_gene: -; d_gene: TRBD2; CDR3aa: ASSVEGTSGRYEQY
v_gene: TRBV25-1; j_gene: TRBJ2-1; d_gene: TRBD2; CDR3aa: ASSETSGGKISYNEQF
v_gene: TRBV7-3; j_gene: TRBJ1-5; d_gene: -; CDR3aa: ASSLTSGSGQPQH
v_gene: TRBV2; j_gene: TRBJ1-5; d_gene: TRBD1; CDR3aa: ASSRDRGLSNQPQH
v_gene: TRBV28; j_gene: TRBJ2-7; d_gene: TRBD1; CDR3aa: ASRKTGNEQY
v_gene: TRBV4-3; j_gene: TRBJ1-6; d_gene: -; CDR3aa: ASSQVSGQPNSPLH
v_gene: TRBV28; j_gene: TRBJ1-2; d_gene: TRBD1; CDR3aa: ASRGTGDWGGGGYT
v_gene: TRBV19; j_gene: TRBJ1-1; d_gene: -; CDR3aa: ASSIGQMNTEAF
v_gene: TRBV13; j_gene: TRBJ2-7; d_gene: TRBD2; CDR3aa: ASSSLHPGLAEPKQY
v_gene: TRBV2; j_gene: TRBJ1-4; d_gene: -; CDR3aa: ASSEGGFATNEKLF
v_gene: TRBV25-1; j_gene: TRBJ1-3; d_gene: -; CDR3aa: ASSEQRSSGNTIY
v_gene: TRBV27; j_gene: TRBJ2-7; d_gene: -; CDR3aa: ASSLWAGTFYEQY
v_gene: TRBV11-2; j_gene: TRBJ2-7; d_gene: -; CDR3aa: ASSPLRTNQSYEQY
v_gene: TRBV28; j_gene: TRBJ2-2; d_gene: TRBD1; CDR3aa: ASSLSPGQGDGELF
v_gene: TRBV27; j_gene: TRBJ1-4; d_gene: -; CDR3aa: ASSPTSYEKLF
v_gene: TRBV11-2; j_gene: TRBJ1-1; d_gene: -; CDR3aa: ASSKQGGSTEAF
v_gene: TRBV28; j_gene: TRBJ2-2; d_gene: -; CDR3aa: ASSPGGGPNTGELF
v_gene: TRBV5-5; j_gene: TRBJ1-4; d_gene: -; CDR3aa: ASRQATIREEKLF
v_gene: TRBV5-4; j_gene: TRBJ1-2; d_gene: -; CDR3aa: ASSLGAYGYT
v_gene: TRBV28; j_gene: TRBJ2-7; d_gene: -; CDR3aa: ASSLRVYEQY
v_gene: TRBV7-9; j_gene: TRBJ2-3; d_gene: -; CDR3aa: ASSPPSTDTQY
v_gene: TRBV13; j_gene: TRBJ1-4; d_gene: -; CDR3aa: ASRRTPPASNEKLF
v_gene: TRBV28; j_gene: TRBJ2-2; d_gene: -; CDR3aa: ASSSLGGTGELF
v_gene: TRBV28; j_gene: TRBJ1-5; d_gene: TRBD1; CDR3aa: ASSLGGQSNQPQH
v_gene: TRBV10-3; j_gene: TRBJ2-7; d_gene: TRBD1; CDR3aa: AISGSTGAYEQY
v_gene: TRBV2; j_gene: TRBJ1-2; d_gene: TRBD1; CDR3aa: ASSGDRGISLRGYT
v_gene: TRBV7-9; j_gene: TRBJ1-4; d_gene: TRBD1; CDR3aa: ASSWTGEKLF
v_gene: TRBV7-2; j_gene: -; d_gene: -; CDR3aa: ASSFTRDPGDEQY
v_gene: TRBV14; j_gene: TRBJ1-1; d_gene: -; CDR3aa: ASSSEVRTEAF
v_gene: TRBV7-9; j_gene: TRBJ1-1; d_gene: -; CDR3aa: ASSLYQGLGDTEAF
v_gene: TRBV18; j_gene: TRBJ1-4; d_gene: -; CDR3aa: ASSPSVEANEKLF
v_gene: TRBV7-9; j_gene: TRBJ2-1; d_gene: TRBD1; CDR3aa: ASSFMGQSAEQF
v_gene: TRBV4-2; j_gene: TRBJ1-2; d_gene: -; CDR3aa: ASSQDSPGPSYGYT